Sequencing of this T cell receptor (beta chain) was carried out in a study of human T cells and chemical hapten exposure. From germline, CDR1 is SGHTA and CDR2 FQGNSA. J lost 2 bases, V lost 6 bases, and 3 bases had no gene match. This CDR3 has 13 amino acids. This clonotype was counted only a few times. MiXCR was run by TCRdb on the RACE reads, yielding one entry per CDR3 protein. Of 100,000 or so distinct CDR3 sequences detected, less than 40% appear once; the ten largest clones hold more than 2.5%. Time point reported: patch test 3, about 24 weeks after DPC sensitization. Treatment given: therapeutic diphenylcyclopropenone sensitization with weekly scalp DPC.

The TCR was taken from a man aged 35 to 55 with alopecia areata. Some clones in this sample may be carry-over from other donors' samples. This chain connects TRBV7-2 to TRBJ2-7; the match to TRBD2 covers 8 bases. The material was whole blood, obtained in connection with sensitization to the hapten diphenylcyclopropenone (DPC). The CDR3 nucleotides are TGTGCCAGCAGAATAGCGGGACCCTACGAGCAGTACTTC. Its protein is CASRIAGPYEQYF.